The 20 T cell receptor beta chains below were found in one sample sequenced in a study of identical twins. TCRdb reprocessed the 5' RACE reads with MiXCR, giving one entry per CDR3 protein. The sample contains fewer than 250,000 distinct CDR3 sequences, 7.5% of which appear only once. Another study also made use of these data, one on yellow fever vaccine responses in identical twins.

Sequencing input: CD8+ T cells sorted from blood. The receptors here all came from a woman between 18 and 30 years old in good health.

This chain uses TRBV29-1 with TRBJ2-5, with D possibly TRBD2 on 6 matching bases. The germline gives CDR1 SQVTM, CDR2 ANQGSEA. V lost 2 bases and J 1 base, leaving 8 bases between the germline ends. CDR3 length: 13 amino acids. The CDR3: CSVEYGGQETQYF. The CDR3 DNA reads TGCAGCGTTGAATACGGGGGCCAAGAGACCCAGTACTTC.

This clonotype appeared many times. The rearrangement links TRBV25-1 to TRBJ2-1, with 11 bases identical to TRBD2. Trimming removed 3 bases from V and 6 bases from J; junction bases left unmatched: 7. The CDR3 contains 16 residues. Germline CDR1 and CDR2: MGHDK and SYGVNS. In DNA, the CDR3 is TGTGCCAGCAGTGACCCCGGGACTAGCGGTCTCAATGAGCAGTTCTTC. It encodes CASSDPGTSGLNEQFF.

This clonotype showed up many times. The J gene is TRBJ2-1, the V gene TRBV5-1; D call uncertain. Deletions cut 4 bases from V and 3 bases from J, with 11 bases between. The CDR3 totals 14 residues. The germline V gene has CDR1 SGHRS and CDR2 YFSETQ. The chain's CDR3 is CASSLETGYNEQFF. In nucleotides, the CDR3 is TGCGCCAGCAGCCTGGAGACGGGCTACAATGAGCAGTTCTTC.

This clonotype appeared many times. The chain joins TRBV7-9 to TRBJ2-5; 11 nucleotides match TRBD1. The J segment lost 1 base and the V segment lost 6 bases, leaving 7 bases of the junction unmatched. The CDR3 totals 16 residues. Per the germline V gene, CDR1 is SEHNR and CDR2 is FQNEAQ (reference sequence). The CDR3 coding sequence is TGTGCCAGCAGAGCTCGGGACAGGGGGTTCCAAGAGACCCAGTACTTC. Translation: CASRARDRGFQETQYF.

This clonotype was seen repeatedly, ten times or more. This chain connects TRBV4-1 to TRBJ2-1, with TRBD2 matching over 9 bases. Trimming removed 5 bases from V and 8 bases from J; junction bases left unmatched: 13. CDR3 length: 16 amino acids. CDR1 is MGHRA, CDR2 YSYEKL, per germline. The CDR3 region is CASSIEGATSGYEQFF. CDR3 nucleotide sequence: TGCGCCAGCAGCATAGAAGGGGCCACTAGCGGGTATGAGCAGTTCTTC.

This chain uses TRBV12-3 or TRBV12-4 with TRBJ2-3, with 12 bases matching TRBD2. The V segment lost 6 bases and the J segment 3 bases; nucleotides outside the gene matches: 4. The CDR3 runs to 15 residues. CDR3 amino acids: CASRLAGGLTDTQYF. CDR3 sequence (DNA): TGTGCCAGCAGGCTAGCGGGAGGGTTGACAGATACGCAGTATTTT.

The sample holds a few counts of this clonotype. This chain uses TRBV7-3 with TRBJ2-1, with 10 bases identical to TRBD2. The junction had 12 bases not matched to a gene; V was cut back by 4 bases and J by 9 bases. The V gene's germline CDR1 is SGHTA and CDR2 FQGTGA. CDR3 length: 16 amino acids. CDR3 region: CASSSSASGSFLEQFF. DNA of the CDR3: TGTGCCAGCAGCTCATCAGCTAGCGGGAGTTTCCTTGAGCAGTTCTTC. Looking up the rest from reference TRBV7-3 and TRBJ2-1 gives the full variable domain: GAGVSQTPSNKVTEKGKYVELRCDPISGHTALYWYRQSLGQGPEFLIYFQGTGAADDSGLPNDRFFAVRPEGSVSTLKIQRTERGDSAVYLCASSSSASGSFLEQFFGPGTRLTVL.

This clonotype was observed at least ten times. V and J are TRBV12-3 or TRBV12-4 and TRBJ2-5; tentatively, D is TRBD1 (5 bases). The CDR3 is 14 residues long. The ends were cut back, 3 bases at V and 0 bases at J, with 8 bases in the middle. The CDR3 here is CASSLAGHQETQYF. CDR3 bases: TGTGCCAGCAGTTTGGCAGGGCACCAAGAGACCCAGTACTTC.

This clonotype has just a few counts. V and J are TRBV12-5 and TRBJ1-2, with 8 bases lining up with TRBD1. CDR1 and CDR2 (germline): LGHNT, FRNRAP. Trimming took 1 base from V and 3 from J; bases not matched to a gene: 1. The CDR3 totals 14 residues. DNA for the CDR3: TGTGCTAGTGGTTTGGCACAGGGGGACTATGGCTACACCTTC. Amino acid sequence: CASGLAQGDYGYTF.

A note on this clonotype: Given a much more abundant clone one base away, this may be a read error. The V gene is TRBV6-4, the J gene TRBJ2-1, with D uncertain. The germline CDR1 and CDR2 sequences are MRHNA and SNTAGT. This CDR3 has 15 residues. The V end was cut by 0 bases, the J end by 6 bases, with 12 bases between. The DNA of the CDR3 is TGTGCCAGCAGTGACTCAGGAGACTTGAGCAATGAGCAGTTCTTC. Encoded protein: CASSDSGDLSNEQFF.

This chain links TRBV13 with TRBJ1-6; D is ambiguous. Germline assignment: CDR1 PRHDT and CDR2 FYEKMQ (reference sequence). This CDR3 region has 17 residues. Trimming took 1 base from V and 1 from J, leaving 11 bases between them. CDR3 residues: CASSLEGGGSYNSPLHF. The CDR3 DNA reads TGTGCCAGCAGCTTAGAAGGCGGAGGTTCCTATAATTCACCCCTCCACTTT. Full variable domain (missing parts from reference TRBV13 and TRBJ1-6): AAGVIQSPRHLIKEKRETATLKCYPIPRHDTVYWYQQGPGQDPQFLISFYEKMQSDKGSIPDRFSAQQFSDYHSELNMSSLELGDSALYFCASSLEGGGSYNSPLHFGNGTRLTVT.

There are a few counts of this clonotype. The chain links TRBV4-1 to TRBJ2-5; D assignment may be TRBD1 or TRBD2 (5 bases each). The length of the CDR3 is 15 residues. The V end lost 2 bases, the J end lost 4 bases, and 14 bases lay between the germline ends. The germline CDR1 and CDR2 sequences are MGHRA and YSYEKL. The CDR3 sequence: CASSQRSGDRETQYF. The CDR3 DNA reads as TGCGCCAGCAGCCAACGGTCTGGGGACCGAGAGACCCAGTACTTC.

This clonotype appeared many times. The chain couples TRBV12-3 or TRBV12-4 to TRBJ2-3; D possibly uses TRBD1 or TRBD2 (6 bases each). V was cut by 2 bases and J by 0 bases, with 9 bases left in between. The CDR3 runs to 15 residues. The CDR3 is CASSLTGTSTDTQYF. CDR3 nucleotide sequence: TGTGCCAGCAGTTTAACAGGGACTAGCACAGATACGCAGTATTTT.

This clonotype was counted a few times. The J gene is TRBJ1-1, the V gene TRBV7-8, with D possibly matching TRBD1 (5 bases). CDR1 and CDR2 (germline): SGHVS, FQNEAQ. The V end was cut by 3 bases, the J end by 3 bases, with 23 bases between. The CDR3 totals 18 residues. The CDR3 here is CASSFPEPAVGPDTEAFF. CDR3 bases: TGTGCCAGCAGCTTTCCTGAACCCGCGGTGGGACCGGACACTGAAGCTTTCTTT.

The V and J genes are TRBV12-3 or TRBV12-4 and TRBJ2-7, with a possible D match to TRBD2 (6 bases). The CDR3 totals 14 residues. The germline V and J ends were trimmed by 6 bases and 5 bases, with 17 bases remaining between them. The chain's CDR3 is CASSPLGGSHEQYF. CDR3 nucleotide sequence: TGTGCCAGCAGCCCGTTGGGAGGTTCTCACGAGCAGTACTTC.

The table lists this clonotype with a few counts. This chain connects TRBV10-3 to TRBJ2-1; 8 bases match TRBD1. CDR3 length: 14 amino acids. CDR1 ENHRY and CDR2 SYGVKD come from the germline V gene. The junction had 7 bases not matched to a gene; V was cut back by 7 bases and J by 5 bases. CDR3 bases: TGTGCCATCACGTTCGGACAGGGCCACAATGAGCAGTTCTTC. As protein: CAITFGQGHNEQFF.

The rearrangement joins TRBV5-6 to TRBJ1-4; possibly TRBD1 for D (6 bases). The germline V and J ends were trimmed by 0 bases and 5 bases, with 11 bases remaining between them. The CDR3 extends over 15 amino acids. Germline V CDR1 and CDR2: SGHDT, YYEEEE. For the CDR3, the DNA is TGTGCCAGCAGCTTGGCCGGGGGGCTGAATGAAAAACTGTTTTTT. This codes for CASSLAGGLNEKLFF.

This clonotype was counted only a few times. J is TRBJ2-7 and V is TRBV9, with D unresolved. Germline CDR1 is SGDLS and CDR2 is YYNGEE. CDR3 size: 16 residues. The V end was cut by 0 bases, the J end by 2 bases, with 15 bases between. CDR3 bases: TGTGCCAGCAGCGTAGATGCGCGTGTTACAGCCTACGAGCAGTACTTC. Translating it yields CASSVDARVTAYEQYF.

The rearrangement uses TRBV3-1 and TRBJ1-3; D is uncertain. Between the trimmed V and J ends, which lost 0 bases and 8 bases, there was a span of 14 bases. Germline CDR1 is LGHDT and CDR2 is YNNKEL (reference sequence). The CDR3 is made up of 15 amino acids. The CDR3 sequence is CASSQESVGSDTIYF. The CDR3 bases are TGTGCCAGCAGCCAAGAGTCGGTGGGTTCGGACACCATATATTTT.

This clonotype has a handful of counts. J is TRBJ2-7 and V is TRBV29-1; D is unclear. The CDR3 is 12 amino acids. CDR1 is SQVTM and CDR2 is ANQGSEA in the germline V gene. Trimming cost V 4 bases and J 4 bases, with 11 bases left between them. In DNA, the CDR3 is TGCAGCGTTGTCTTCCCCGGGTACGAGCAGTACTTC. It specifies CSVVFPGYEQYF.